Listed below are T cell receptor beta chains from one sample, sequenced in a study of cytomegalovirus exposure and HLA in healthy donors. The table came from immunoSEQ multiplex PCR; TCRdb's copy has only in-frame clones and leaves some out. This table has around 170,000 clones, around 84% appearing once. Sample: PBMCs. The origin of the receptors is a young man in good health and CMV-seropositive. Both conserved end residues are part of each CDR3. Each record gives: D gene, V gene, J gene, CDR3 protein. D genes are given only for firm matches.

TRBD1,TRBV6-5,TRBJ2-7,CASSYAGDRAGEQYF
TRBD1,TRBV18,TRBJ2-7,CASSQGQVSFSEQYF
.,TRBV28,TRBJ2-1,CASSLHGGGTYNEQFF
.,TRBV12-1,TRBJ2-2,CASSLPPGGSVGELFF
.,TRBV19,TRBJ1-1,CASSKLSAAVEPEAFF
TRBD1,TRBV6-5,TRBJ2-7,CASNHRGSYEQYF
.,TRBV6-5,TRBJ2-7,CASTSPSSYEQYF
.,TRBV30,TRBJ1-2,CAWSPGYGYTF
.,TRBV20-1,TRBJ2-7,CSALTGYEQYF
TRBD2,TRBV30,TRBJ2-1,CAWSVRTGGEQFF
.,TRBV6-5,TRBJ2-1,CASSPGRIEQFF
TRBD2,TRBV2,TRBJ2-3,CASSAGTSGTDTQYF
TRBD1,TRBV6-1,TRBJ1-2,CASRNRGARGYTF